This is a list of T cell receptor beta chains from one sample in a study of beta chain features in type 1 diabetes. Clones were sequenced by immunoSEQ multiplex PCR, and TCRdb holds only the in-frame ones, with some missing. The sample contains under 400,000 clones, around 12% of which appear only once. The source material was naive CD4+ T cells from blood. The receptors come from a woman aged 18-29 years with type 1 diabetes. The CDR3 runs from the conserved cysteine through the conserved F or W. The order of the fields is clone size, J gene, D gene, V gene, CDR3 DNA, CDR3 protein. The D gene is left open where the match is weak. Rows give clone size only sometimes, using once, few, many, or a class for an expanded clone.

>NA|TRBJ2-1|NA|TRBV11-3
TGTGCCAGCAGCCCTCCCGGCGGTCACAATGAGCAGTTCTTC
CASSPPGGHNEQFF
>few|TRBJ1-1|NA|TRBV28
TGTGCCAGCAGTTTAGACCGTAGGCCCGCCGGGAAAGCTTTCTTT
CASSLDRRPAGKAFF
>few|TRBJ1-3|NA|TRBV4-3
TGCGCCAGCAGCCAAGAATACAGCTCTGGAAACACCATATATTTT
CASSQEYSSGNTIYF
>NA|TRBJ2-1|TRBD2|TRBV29-1
TGCAGCGTTGTAATATTCGCGGGAGCTTCCTACAATGAGCAGTTCTTC
CSVVIFAGASYNEQFF
>NA|TRBJ2-5|TRBD1|TRBV5-6
TGTGCCAGCAGCCCGGGACAGGGCCGTGGGACCCAGTACTTC
CASSPGQGRGTQYF
>NA|TRBJ2-2|NA|TRBV12-5
TGTGCTAGTGGTCCTCCTCGGGGATCCACCGGGGAGCTGTTTTTT
CASGPPRGSTGELFF
>few|TRBJ2-1|NA|TRBV2
TGTGCCAGCAGTGAAGTCGGGTACGCCGGTGAGCAGTTCTTC
CASSEVGYAGEQFF
>NA|TRBJ2-1|NA|TRBV7-9
TGTGCCAGCGGGATTGGCGGGGAGTACAATGAGCAGTTCTTC
CASGIGGEYNEQFF
>NA|TRBJ2-3|NA|TRBV5-4
TGTGCCAGCAGCTTAGGTGGGGGGTTCGATACGCAGTATTTT
CASSLGGGFDTQYF
>NA|TRBJ2-2|NA|TRBV28
TGTGCCAGCAGTTTAGCTAGTATTGCCGGGGAGCTGTTTTTT
CASSLASIAGELFF
>few|TRBJ2-5|NA|TRBV7-9
TGTGCCAGCAGCTCTAGGGAGACCCAGTACTTC
CASSSRETQYF
>NA|TRBJ2-3|NA|TRBV5-1
TGCGCCAGCAGCTCCGGGGTGGTTCTGGCGGCTAACACAGATACGCAGTATTTT
CASSSGVVLAANTDTQYF
>NA|TRBJ2-3|NA|TRBV7-8
TGTGCCAGCAGCGTACTAGTAGCAGATACGCAGTATTTT
CASSVLVADTQYF
>NA|TRBJ2-7|NA|TRBV5-1
TGCGCCAGCAGCTTAAACAGGGCAACCTACGAGCAGTACTTC
CASSLNRATYEQYF
>NA|TRBJ2-6|NA|TRBV25-1
TGTGCCAGTGAGGACTCTGGGGCCAACGTCCTGACTTTC
CASEDSGANVLTF
>NA|TRBJ2-4|NA|TRBV5-1
TGCGCCAGCAGCGGCGGACAGACCTCCGGTCATGGCAAAAACATTCAGTACTTC
CASSGGQTSGHGKNIQYF
>few|TRBJ2-2|NA|TRBV14
TGTGCCAGCTCGCCGACTACCCACACCGGGGAGCTGTTTTTT
CASSPTTHTGELFF
>NA|TRBJ1-2|NA|TRBV5-4
TGTGCCAGCAGGGGGCCAGCTTTCAACTATGGCTACACCTTC
CASRGPAFNYGYTF
>NA|TRBJ2-3|NA|TRBV19
TGTGCCAGTAGTATATCTCGACAGTGGACAGATACGCAGTATTTT
CASSISRQWTDTQYF
>NA|TRBJ2-5|NA|TRBV10-3
TGTGCCATCAGTGAGCCGGACAGCGGCATAGAGACCCAGTACTTC
CAISEPDSGIETQYF
>NA|TRBJ2-3|TRBD2|TRBV29-1
TGCAGCGTTGGAGGGGGGGTAGCGGGATTCACAGATACGCAGTATTTT
CSVGGGVAGFTDTQYF
>NA|TRBJ2-1|TRBD1|TRBV18
TGTGCCAGCTCACCTTCAGGGGGCCAGATCTCCTACAATGAGCAGTTCTTC
CASSPSGGQISYNEQFF
>few|TRBJ2-6|NA|TRBV7-2
TGTGCCAGCAGCTTAAAGATCGAGGCTGGGGCCAACGTCCTGACTTTC
CASSLKIEAGANVLTF
>few|TRBJ2-7|NA|TRBV28
TGTGCCAGCATCCCCAACGGGCCCACAGGTTACGAGCAGTACTTC
CASIPNGPTGYEQYF
>few|TRBJ2-5|NA|TRBV9
TGTGCCAGCAGCGTAGCTGGCGGGACTGGTCAAGAGACCCAGTACTTC
CASSVAGGTGQETQYF
>NA|TRBJ2-1|TRBD2|TRBV4-1
TGCGCCAGCAGCCAAGTGCCGACGGGGGGGCGAGGTGAGCAGTTCTTC
CASSQVPTGGRGEQFF
>few|TRBJ1-2|NA|TRBV20-1
TGCAGTGTAGAGGTGAACTATGGCTACACCTTC
CSVEVNYGYTF
>NA|TRBJ1-2|TRBD1|TRBV6-6
TGTGCCACCAACGGACAGGGGCGGCCCGGGTATGGCTACACCTTC
CATNGQGRPGYGYTF
>few|TRBJ2-5|NA|TRBV19
TGTGCCACAAAGGCAGCGGAGACCCAGTACTTC
CATKAAETQYF